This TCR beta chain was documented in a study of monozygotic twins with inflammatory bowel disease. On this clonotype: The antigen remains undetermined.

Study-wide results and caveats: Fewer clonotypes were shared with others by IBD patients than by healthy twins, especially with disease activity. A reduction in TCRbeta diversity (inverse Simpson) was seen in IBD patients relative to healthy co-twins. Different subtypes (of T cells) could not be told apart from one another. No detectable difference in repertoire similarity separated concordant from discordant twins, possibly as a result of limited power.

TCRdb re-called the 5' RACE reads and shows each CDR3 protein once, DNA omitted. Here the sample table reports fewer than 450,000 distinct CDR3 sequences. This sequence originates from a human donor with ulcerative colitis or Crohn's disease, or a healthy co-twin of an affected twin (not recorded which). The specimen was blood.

This CDR3 is CSAPDRGRAVQYF. The chain has TRBV20-1 and TRBJ2-4; TCRdb reports TRBD1, a call that lacks DNA to check it against. The CDR3 extends over 13 amino acids. CDR1 and CDR2 from the germline V gene are DFQATT and SNEGSKA (reference sequence).